These 21 T cell receptor beta chains were all obtained from the same sample, sequenced in a study of blood T cell repertoires in COVID-19. The method was immunoSEQ multiplex PCR; TCRdb's version includes in-frame clones alone and lacks a portion of them. The table lists 200,000 to 250,000 clones, about 84% of them singletons. Specimen: PBMCs or T cells enriched from blood (not recorded which). The receptors were gathered from a man aged 55 to 70 who had recovered from COVID-19.

The J gene is TRBJ1-4, the V gene TRBV7-9, with D hard to call. The CDR3 is 14 amino acids. Trimming shortened V by 5 bases and J by 0 bases, and 7 bases separated the two germline ends. The germline V gene encodes CDR1 SEHNR and CDR2 FQNEAQ (reference sequence). In DNA, the CDR3 is TGTGCCAGCAGCCTATTTGCAACTAATGAAAAACTGTTTTTT. As protein: CASSLFATNEKLFF.

This rearrangement joins TRBV5-1 to TRBJ2-2; D may be TRBD1 (6 bases). CDR3 length equals 14 residues. The V and J ends lost 4 bases and 1 base respectively, with 8 bases between them. Per germline, CDR1 SGHRS and CDR2 YFSETQ. The CDR3 is CASSMTGNTGELFF. The DNA for the CDR3 is TGCGCCAGCAGCATGACAGGGAACACCGGGGAGCTGTTTTTT.

This clone was counted once. The rearrangement uses TRBV12-3 or TRBV12-4 and TRBJ1-5; D is perhaps TRBD1 (5 bases). Trimming took off 6 bases at V and 5 bases at J, with 11 bases between the two ends. The length of the CDR3 is 13 residues. The CDR3 loop is CASRRGGDQPQHF. The CDR3 nucleotides read TGTGCCAGCAGAAGGGGTGGGGATCAGCCCCAGCATTTT.

V is TRBV18 and J is TRBJ1-2; the D gene is possibly TRBD1 (5 bases). Germline V gives CDR1 KGHSH, CDR2 LQKENI. Trimming stripped 3 bases from V and 10 bases from J, with 18 bases between. The CDR3 extends over 14 amino acids. This CDR3 is CASSPLGVEGAYTF. The CDR3 region has the DNA TGTGCCAGCTCACCCCTCGGAGTAGAAGGGGCCTACACCTTC.

The chain links TRBV6-2 or TRBV6-3 to TRBJ2-3, with 10 bases lining up with TRBD1. CDR3 length: 18 residues. V lost 5 bases to trimming and J lost 1 base; unmatched junction nucleotides: 12. Germline assignment: CDR1 MNHEY and CDR2 SVGEGT. CDR3 DNA: TGTGCCAGCAGTACGGCCAGGACAGGGGGATGGGGCACAGATACGCAGTATTTT. Translation: CASSTARTGGWGTDTQYF.

The rearrangement links TRBV29-1 to TRBJ2-3; 14 bases match TRBD2. In germline, CDR1 is SQVTM, CDR2 ANQGSEA. This CDR3 region has 17 residues. V trimming: 5 bases; J trimming: 2 bases; junction bases outside the gene matches: 9. CDR3 region: CSVILGLAGAHTDTQYF. CDR3 sequence (DNA): TGCAGCGTTATATTGGGACTAGCGGGGGCACACACAGATACGCAGTATTTT.

This chain uses TRBV4-3 with TRBJ1-3; D is unclear. The germline V gene encodes CDR1 LGHNA and CDR2 YSLEER. The CDR3 runs 16 residues. V was clipped by 0 bases and J by 5 bases, with 14 bases between them. As DNA, the CDR3 is TGCGCCAGCAGCCAAGACCCCCGGGGAGGTCGAAACACCATATATTTT. Its protein product is CASSQDPRGGRNTIYF.

This clone occurred once. The J gene is TRBJ2-7, the V gene TRBV14; D is perhaps TRBD2 (6 bases). Trimming stripped 4 bases from V and 2 bases from J, with 12 bases between. The CDR3 length is 14 residues. Germline V gene lookup returns CDR1 SGHDN and CDR2 FVKESK. The CDR3 is CASSRLAGTYEQYF. As DNA, the CDR3 is TGTGCCAGCAGCCGACTCGCGGGGACCTACGAGCAGTACTTC.

CDR3: CASSLTGYGYTF. The CDR3 DNA is TGTGCCAGCAGCCTGACAGGGTATGGCTACACCTTC. V gene TRBV7-2 combines with J gene TRBJ1-2, with TRBD1 matching 7 bases. The CDR3 runs 12 residues. Germline CDR1 and CDR2: SGHTA and FQGNSA. Unmatched junction bases numbered 2, after V lost 5 bases and J lost 5 bases.

The V call is TRBV12-3 or TRBV12-4, the J call TRBJ1-5; D uncertain. Trimming left V 8 bases short and J 1 base short, with 6 bases between. CDR3 length: 12 amino acids. CDR3 in amino acids: CASAGSNQPQHF. CDR3 nucleotides: TGTGCCAGCGCCGGGAGCAATCAGCCCCAGCATTTT.

V gene TRBV18 combines with J gene TRBJ1-1, with 10 positions matching TRBD1. Germline V gene lookup returns CDR1 KGHSH and CDR2 LQKENI. V trimming: 6 bases; J trimming: 3 bases; junction bases outside the gene matches: 4. The CDR3 covers 14 residues. The CDR3 bases are TGTGCCAGCTCCCTGGACAGGGGGGACACTGAAGCTTTCTTT. It translates to CASSLDRGDTEAFF.

The chain carries TRBV28 and TRBJ2-7, with D tentatively TRBD1 (6 bases). Germline CDR1 and CDR2: MDHEN and SYDVKM. This CDR3 comprises 12 residues. V shed 3 bases and J shed 5 bases, with 8 bases lying between them. The CDR3 DNA reads as TGTGCCAGCAGTTTGGGGGCCAACGAGCAGTACTTC. Translated: CASSLGANEQYF. The full variable domain, its missing parts supplied by reference TRBV28 and TRBJ2-7, is DVKVTQSSRYLVKRTGEKVFLECVQDMDHENMFWYRQDPGLGLRLIYFSYDVKMKEKGDIPEGYSVSREKKERFSLILESASTNQTSMYLCASSLGANEQYFGPGTRLTVT.

J is TRBJ1-5 and V is TRBV7-2; no firm D call. CDR1 and CDR2 (germline): SGHTA, FQGNSA. The CDR3 covers 14 residues. V lost 1 base, J lost 4 bases, and 8 bases lay in between. The DNA for the CDR3 is TGTGCCAGCAGCTTAGTGTCACAGAATCAGCCCCAGCATTTT. This gives the protein CASSLVSQNQPQHF.

This chain links TRBV9 with TRBJ1-2; no clear D gene. CDR3 size: 14 residues. Trimming left V 4 bases short and J 5 bases short, with 15 bases between. CDR1 and CDR2 from the germline V gene are SGDLS and YYNGEE. CDR3 protein: CASSLAPEEYGYTF. As DNA, the CDR3 is TGTGCCAGCAGCCTTGCCCCAGAGGAATATGGCTACACCTTC.

The chain couples TRBV6-2 or TRBV6-3 to TRBJ1-2; D unresolved. CDR1 MNHEY and CDR2 SVGEGT come from the germline V gene. The V gene lost 2 bases and the J gene lost 10 bases, with 11 bases spanning the gap. The CDR3 consists of 12 residues. In DNA form, the CDR3 reads TGTGCCAGCAGTTACGGCCCAGATGACTACACCTTC. This translates into CASSYGPDDYTF.

As concerns this clone: The same CDR3 also results from other DNA sequences found in this sample. The chain links TRBV3-1 (or the pseudogene TRBV3-2) to TRBJ1-3, with 7 bases that match TRBD1. Germline CDR1 and CDR2: LGHDT and YNNKEL (reference sequence). The CDR3 loop spans 14 amino acids. V dropped 3 bases and J dropped 1; count of bases not matched to a gene: 0. CDR3: CASSQTGSGNTIYF. The CDR3 DNA is TGTGCCAGCAGCCAGACAGGGTCTGGAAACACCATATATTTT.

This chain uses TRBV5-5 with TRBJ2-3; 7 nucleotides agree with TRBD1. V gave up 6 bases and J gave up 3 bases; unmatched junction bases: 7. From germline, CDR1 is SGHKS and CDR2 YYEKEE (reference sequence). The CDR3 runs to 14 residues. In nucleotides, the CDR3 is TGTGCCAGCACGTTGACAGGGATTACAGATACGCAGTATTTT. Amino acid sequence: CASTLTGITDTQYF.

A single count supports this clone. This chain joins TRBV4-3 and TRBJ1-1, with a weak D call TRBD1 (5 bases). Per the germline V gene, CDR1 is LGHNA and CDR2 is YSLEER. The CDR3 loop spans 13 amino acids. V was clipped by 10 bases and J by 5 bases, with 17 bases between them. The CDR3 spells CAISQVKGTEAFF. The CDR3 DNA reads TGCGCCATATCACAGGTGAAAGGTACTGAAGCTTTCTTT.

The chain joins TRBV3-1 (or the pseudogene TRBV3-2) to TRBJ2-7, with a weak D call TRBD1 (6 bases). The CDR3 loop spans 15 amino acids. V lost 1 base to trimming and J lost 0 bases, with 10 bases between them. From germline, CDR1 is LGHDT and CDR2 YNNKEL (reference sequence). This CDR3 is CASSQGQAYSYEQYF. The CDR3 DNA follows: TGTGCCAGCAGCCAAGGACAGGCATACTCCTACGAGCAGTACTTC.

The CDR3, as DNA: TGTGCCAGCAGTTCGGGACAAAGGGAGACCCAGTACTTC. Its translation is CASSSGQRETQYF. V is TRBV28 and J is TRBJ2-5, with a tentative D call TRBD1 (6 bases). There are 13 residues in the CDR3. Germline V lookup: CDR1 MDHEN, CDR2 SYDVKM. V was cut by 4 bases and J by 5 bases, with 11 bases left in between.

This chain connects TRBV2 to TRBJ1-5; the match to TRBD1 covers 7 bases. The trim removed 5 bases at V and 2 bases at J, leaving 6 bases unmatched. The CDR3 is 15 residues long. CDR1 is SNHLY and CDR2 is FYNNEI in the germline V gene. This CDR3 reads CASSQGDLGNQPQHF. The DNA for the CDR3 is TGTGCCAGCAGTCAGGGGGATCTCGGCAATCAGCCCCAGCATTTT. Complete variable domain (other parts from reference TRBV2 and TRBJ1-5): EPEVTQTPSHQVTQMGQEVILRCVPISNHLYFYWYRQILGQKVEFLVSFYNNEISEKSEIFDDQFSVERPDGSNFTLKIRSTKLEDSAMYFCASSQGDLGNQPQHFGDGTRLSIL.